The rows below give T cell receptor beta chains drawn from one sample of a study of cytomegalovirus exposure and HLA in healthy donors. Some clones are missing from TCRdb's copy, which holds only in-frame ones; the method was immunoSEQ multiplex PCR. The sample lists roughly 230,000 clones, about 93% seen once, with less than 2% in the top ten. Sequencing was done on a sample of PBMCs. These receptors originate from a girl under 10 years old in good health and CMV-seronegative. CDR3s include the opening cysteine and the closing phenylalanine or tryptophan. The D gene is left open where the match is weak. Size values are once, few and many counts, or a class for expanded clones, and some rows have none.

d_call: -; v_call: TRBV25-1; clone_size: -; j_call: TRBJ2-7; cdr3_nt: TGTGCCAGCAGTGAGGGCCCTCTCTCCTACGAGCAGTACTTC; cdr3_aa: CASSEGPLSYEQYF
d_call: TRBD1; v_call: TRBV19; clone_size: -; j_call: TRBJ1-2; cdr3_nt: TGTGCCAGTAGTCCACCGGGACAGGTATCGGGTGGCTACACCTTC; cdr3_aa: CASSPPGQVSGGYTF
d_call: TRBD1; v_call: TRBV27; clone_size: -; j_call: TRBJ1-5; cdr3_nt: TGTGCCAGCAGTTTATGGGGGACAGGGGTAAATAGCAATCAGCCCCAGCATTTT; cdr3_aa: CASSLWGTGVNSNQPQHF
d_call: TRBD1; v_call: TRBV5-6; clone_size: -; j_call: TRBJ1-1; cdr3_nt: TGTGCCAGCAGCCCCGGACAGGGGTTCACTGAAGCTTTCTTT; cdr3_aa: CASSPGQGFTEAFF
d_call: -; v_call: TRBV4-1; clone_size: -; j_call: TRBJ2-3; cdr3_nt: TGCGCCAGCAGCCAAGATCGGGATAGCGGAGATTCCACAGATACGCAGTATTTT; cdr3_aa: CASSQDRDSGDSTDTQYF
d_call: TRBD2; v_call: TRBV7-2; clone_size: once; j_call: TRBJ2-3; cdr3_nt: TGTGCCAGCAGCCCACGGACTAGCGGGGGCTTAGATACGCAGTATTTT; cdr3_aa: CASSPRTSGGLDTQYF
d_call: -; v_call: TRBV29-1; clone_size: -; j_call: TRBJ1-2; cdr3_nt: TGCAGCGTTGAAGCCAGCCTCGGGGGCTACACCTTC; cdr3_aa: CSVEASLGGYTF
d_call: TRBD2; v_call: TRBV5-6; clone_size: -; j_call: TRBJ2-1; cdr3_nt: TGTGCCAGCAGCTTACTAGCGGGAGGGCCCTATGAGCAGTTCTTC; cdr3_aa: CASSLLAGGPYEQFF
d_call: TRBD1; v_call: TRBV30; clone_size: -; j_call: TRBJ1-2; cdr3_nt: TGTGCCTGGAGTCTCACTACCGGGACAGGGGCCTCTGGCTACACCTTC; cdr3_aa: CAWSLTTGTGASGYTF
d_call: TRBD1; v_call: TRBV5-1; clone_size: -; j_call: TRBJ2-3; cdr3_nt: TGCGCCAGCAGCTTAACAGGGGGAGGTCCAGATACGCAGTATTTT; cdr3_aa: CASSLTGGGPDTQYF
d_call: -; v_call: TRBV6-5; clone_size: -; j_call: TRBJ2-5; cdr3_nt: TGTGCCAGCAAACTAGTGGTAGCGTACCAAGAGACCCAGTACTTC; cdr3_aa: CASKLVVAYQETQYF
d_call: -; v_call: TRBV2; clone_size: -; j_call: TRBJ2-7; cdr3_nt: TGTGCCAGCAGGGACATCCACGAGCAGTACTTC; cdr3_aa: CASRDIHEQYF
d_call: -; v_call: TRBV4-2; clone_size: -; j_call: TRBJ1-1; cdr3_nt: TGTGCCAGCAGCCCCCGGGGGTCTACTGAAGCTTTCTTT; cdr3_aa: CASSPRGSTEAFF
d_call: -; v_call: TRBV20-1; clone_size: -; j_call: TRBJ2-1; cdr3_nt: TGCAGTGCCGATCAGGTGAATGAGCAGTTCTTC; cdr3_aa: CSADQVNEQFF
d_call: -; v_call: TRBV2; clone_size: once; j_call: TRBJ1-5; cdr3_nt: TGTGCCAGCAGTGAAGCGAGGAGGGACGGTAATCAGCCCCAGCATTTT; cdr3_aa: CASSEARRDGNQPQHF
d_call: TRBD1; v_call: TRBV19; clone_size: -; j_call: TRBJ2-7; cdr3_nt: TGTGCCAGTAGTATTGGGGGACAGGGGTCCTACGAGCAGTACTTC; cdr3_aa: CASSIGGQGSYEQYF
d_call: TRBD2; v_call: TRBV27; clone_size: once; j_call: TRBJ2-1; cdr3_nt: TGTGCCAGCAGTCCCGGGACTAGCGGGGGGTTCAATGAGCAGTTCTTC; cdr3_aa: CASSPGTSGGFNEQFF
d_call: TRBD2; v_call: TRBV7-3; clone_size: -; j_call: TRBJ2-5; cdr3_nt: TGTGCCAGCAGCTTAACTTACGGCGGGGGGGCCCCAGAGACCCAGTACTTC; cdr3_aa: CASSLTYGGGAPETQYF
d_call: -; v_call: TRBV6-5; clone_size: -; j_call: TRBJ2-7; cdr3_nt: TGTGCCAGCAGTTTCTCCGGGACTGGCCGGCGGTACGAGCAGTACTTC; cdr3_aa: CASSFSGTGRRYEQYF
d_call: TRBD1; v_call: TRBV28; clone_size: -; j_call: TRBJ1-6; cdr3_nt: TGTGCCAGCAGTTTATGGGGACAGGGGTATAATTCACCCCTCCACTTT; cdr3_aa: CASSLWGQGYNSPLHF
d_call: TRBD2; v_call: TRBV29-1; clone_size: -; j_call: TRBJ2-1; cdr3_nt: TGCAGCGTTGGGGGACTAGCGGACTACAATGAGCAGTTCTTC; cdr3_aa: CSVGGLADYNEQFF
d_call: -; v_call: TRBV30; clone_size: -; j_call: TRBJ1-3; cdr3_nt: TGTGCCTGGAGCCGAGCCTCTGGAAACACCATATATTTT; cdr3_aa: CAWSRASGNTIYF
d_call: -; v_call: TRBV11-2; clone_size: -; j_call: TRBJ1-2; cdr3_nt: TGTGCCAGCAGCCGAGGACAGCCTCGAACTAACTATGGCTACACCTTC; cdr3_aa: CASSRGQPRTNYGYTF
d_call: -; v_call: TRBV11-2; clone_size: -; j_call: TRBJ1-2; cdr3_nt: TGTGCCAGCAGCTTAGAGCACAGTTCTAACTATGGCTACACCTTC; cdr3_aa: CASSLEHSSNYGYTF
d_call: -; v_call: TRBV7-9; clone_size: once; j_call: TRBJ2-7; cdr3_nt: TGTTCCAGCAGCTTAGTCGGGGCCTACGAGCAGTACTTC; cdr3_aa: CSSSLVGAYEQYF
d_call: TRBD2; v_call: TRBV25-1; clone_size: once; j_call: TRBJ2-7; cdr3_nt: TGTGCCAGCAGTGAATTAACTAGCGGAGACCCGGGGGAATACGAGCAGTACTTC; cdr3_aa: CASSELTSGDPGEYEQYF
d_call: TRBD1; v_call: TRBV6-1; clone_size: -; j_call: TRBJ1-2; cdr3_nt: TGTGCCAGCAGGATTTCCGGGACAGGGGACTATGGCTACACCTTC; cdr3_aa: CASRISGTGDYGYTF
d_call: -; v_call: TRBV6-6; clone_size: -; j_call: TRBJ2-1; cdr3_nt: TGTGCCAGCAGTTACTACCCGGTGGGGGCGCGGTATGAGCAGTTCTTC; cdr3_aa: CASSYYPVGARYEQFF
d_call: -; v_call: TRBV28; clone_size: -; j_call: TRBJ2-5; cdr3_nt: TGTGCCAGCAGGTATCGGACAAGTGGTCAAGAGACCCAGTACTTC; cdr3_aa: CASRYRTSGQETQYF
d_call: TRBD1; v_call: TRBV9; clone_size: -; j_call: TRBJ1-5; cdr3_nt: TGTGCCAGCAGCCTAACAGGGGGCCCCAATCAGCCCCAGCATTTT; cdr3_aa: CASSLTGGPNQPQHF
d_call: -; v_call: TRBV30; clone_size: once; j_call: TRBJ1-6; cdr3_nt: TGTGCCTGGACTCAGGGCTCTAACTCACCCCTCCACTTT; cdr3_aa: CAWTQGSNSPLHF
d_call: TRBD1; v_call: TRBV7-9; clone_size: -; j_call: TRBJ1-1; cdr3_nt: TGTGCCAGCAGCTTTCTTCCGGGACAGGGAGCCGACACTGAAGCTTTCTTT; cdr3_aa: CASSFLPGQGADTEAFF
d_call: -; v_call: TRBV15; clone_size: -; j_call: TRBJ2-7; cdr3_nt: TGTGCCACCAGCAGAGCCGACGGGGGGCCCTCCTACGAGCAGTACTTC; cdr3_aa: CATSRADGGPSYEQYF
d_call: TRBD2; v_call: TRBV7-8; clone_size: -; j_call: TRBJ2-1; cdr3_nt: TGTGCCAGCAGCCCCCGTGGTAGGACTAGCGGGAGCATCAATGAGCAGTTCTTC; cdr3_aa: CASSPRGRTSGSINEQFF
d_call: -; v_call: TRBV29-1; clone_size: -; j_call: TRBJ2-2; cdr3_nt: TGCAGCGTTGAGCGACAGGCAAACACCGGGGAGCTGTTTTTT; cdr3_aa: CSVERQANTGELFF
d_call: TRBD2; v_call: TRBV7-6; clone_size: once; j_call: TRBJ2-3; cdr3_nt: TGTGCCAGCAGCTTATCCGGGACTAGCTTCACAGATACGCAGTATTTT; cdr3_aa: CASSLSGTSFTDTQYF
d_call: TRBD2; v_call: TRBV4-1; clone_size: -; j_call: TRBJ2-5; cdr3_nt: TGCGCCAGCAGCCAAGCCGGGACTAGCGGGGCGAGGAAAGAGACCCAGTACTTC; cdr3_aa: CASSQAGTSGARKETQYF
d_call: -; v_call: TRBV21-1; clone_size: -; j_call: TRBJ2-7; cdr3_nt: TGTGCCAGCAGCAAAGTAGGCAGCGGGGGGACCTACGAGCAGTACTTC; cdr3_aa: CASSKVGSGGTYEQYF
d_call: -; v_call: TRBV7-2; clone_size: once; j_call: TRBJ1-1; cdr3_nt: TGTGCCAGCAGCTTCCAGGGGATGAACACTGAAGCTTTCTTT; cdr3_aa: CASSFQGMNTEAFF
d_call: -; v_call: TRBV5-6; clone_size: -; j_call: TRBJ2-3; cdr3_nt: TGTGCCAGCAGATCCGACAGGCTCCTCACAGATACGCAGTATTTT; cdr3_aa: CASRSDRLLTDTQYF
d_call: -; v_call: TRBV14; clone_size: once; j_call: TRBJ2-1; cdr3_nt: TGTGCCAGCAGCCGCAGGTCCGGGACAGTGGGACTTGAGCAGTTCTTC; cdr3_aa: CASSRRSGTVGLEQFF
d_call: -; v_call: TRBV6-1; clone_size: -; j_call: TRBJ1-2; cdr3_nt: TGTGCCAGCAGGGGGACTCTTTATGGCTACACCTTC; cdr3_aa: CASRGTLYGYTF
d_call: -; v_call: TRBV5-4; clone_size: -; j_call: TRBJ1-2; cdr3_nt: TGTGCCAGCAGCTTGGCCTCCAAACTAAACTATGGCTACACCTTC; cdr3_aa: CASSLASKLNYGYTF
d_call: -; v_call: TRBV6-1; clone_size: -; j_call: TRBJ1-3; cdr3_nt: TGTGCCAGCGCCCGATCTAGAAACACCATATATTTT; cdr3_aa: CASARSRNTIYF
d_call: TRBD1; v_call: TRBV6-5; clone_size: -; j_call: TRBJ1-2; cdr3_nt: TGTGCCAGCAGTACCGGGACAGGGAGAGGCTACACCTTC; cdr3_aa: CASSTGTGRGYTF
d_call: -; v_call: TRBV6-5; clone_size: -; j_call: TRBJ2-1; cdr3_nt: TGTGCCAGCAGTTACGCCGGGGTAGCCTACAATGAGCAGTTCTTC; cdr3_aa: CASSYAGVAYNEQFF
d_call: -; v_call: TRBV4-2; clone_size: -; j_call: TRBJ1-2; cdr3_nt: TGTGCCAGCAGCTCAGATCCGAGAGGGATGGATGGCTACACCTTC; cdr3_aa: CASSSDPRGMDGYTF
d_call: TRBD1; v_call: TRBV6-4; clone_size: -; j_call: TRBJ2-7; cdr3_nt: TGTGCCAGCAGTGACGAATGGACAGGGGCGTTGGGGGAGCAGTACTTC; cdr3_aa: CASSDEWTGALGEQYF
d_call: -; v_call: TRBV7-9; clone_size: once; j_call: TRBJ2-4; cdr3_nt: TGTGCCAGCAGTCCAAGGGAGGTACGGCGTCAGGCCAAAAACATTCAGTACTTC; cdr3_aa: CASSPREVRRQAKNIQYF
d_call: TRBD1; v_call: TRBV18; clone_size: -; j_call: TRBJ1-4; cdr3_nt: TGTGCCAGCTCACCCCAAATACCGACAGGGTCGGGTGGTTTGGATGAAAAACTGTTTTTT; cdr3_aa: CASSPQIPTGSGGLDEKLFF
d_call: TRBD1; v_call: TRBV30; clone_size: once; j_call: TRBJ2-7; cdr3_nt: TGTGCCTGGTCTACGGGGGGACAGGGAAGGTACTTC; cdr3_aa: CAWSTGGQGRYF
d_call: TRBD2; v_call: TRBV27; clone_size: -; j_call: TRBJ2-1; cdr3_nt: TGTGCCAGCAGTTTGGGACTAGGGTCGGGGGAGCAGTTCTTC; cdr3_aa: CASSLGLGSGEQFF
d_call: -; v_call: TRBV11-2; clone_size: -; j_call: TRBJ2-5; cdr3_nt: TGTGCCAGCAGCTTAGGACGTGGACAGCAAGAGACCCAGTACTTC; cdr3_aa: CASSLGRGQQETQYF
d_call: TRBD1; v_call: TRBV29-1; clone_size: -; j_call: TRBJ2-1; cdr3_nt: TGCAGCGTTGCCGGGACAGGGTACAATGAGCAGTTCTTC; cdr3_aa: CSVAGTGYNEQFF
d_call: -; v_call: TRBV29-1; clone_size: -; j_call: TRBJ2-6; cdr3_nt: TGCAGCGTTTATGGTACGAGGGCCGGTGGGGCCAACGTCCTGACTTTC; cdr3_aa: CSVYGTRAGGANVLTF
d_call: TRBD2; v_call: TRBV30; clone_size: few; j_call: TRBJ2-5; cdr3_nt: TGTGCCTGGAGTGTTGGACCGGGCGGGGGGGCTGAGACCCAGTACTTC; cdr3_aa: CAWSVGPGGGAETQYF